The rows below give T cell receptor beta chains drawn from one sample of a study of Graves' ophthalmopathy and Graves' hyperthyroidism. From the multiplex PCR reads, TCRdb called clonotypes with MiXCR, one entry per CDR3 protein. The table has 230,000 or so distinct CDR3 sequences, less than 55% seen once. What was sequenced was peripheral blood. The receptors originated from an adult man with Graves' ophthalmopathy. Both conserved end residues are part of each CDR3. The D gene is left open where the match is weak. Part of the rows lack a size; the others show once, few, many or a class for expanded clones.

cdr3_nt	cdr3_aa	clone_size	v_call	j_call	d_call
TGCAGCGACGGCACAGGGGGCCTCTATGGCTACACCTTC	CSDGTGGLYGYTF	-	TRBV29-1	TRBJ1-2	TRBD1
TGCAGTGCTAGGGGACAGGGGGGTCAGCCCCAGCATTTT	CSARGQGGQPQHF	-	TRBV20-1	TRBJ1-5	TRBD1
TGTGCCAGCAGCCCCCCCTCGGGTGGGGCCAACGTCCTGGCTTTC	CASSPPSGGANVLAF	-	TRBV7-9	TRBJ2-6	-
TGTGCCAGCATGACCGTCACTCGGTGGGAGACCCAGTACTTC	CASMTVTRWETQYF	-	TRBV28	TRBJ2-5	-
TGCAGTGCTAGGCACCAAGCGGGCCCGGGTGAGCTGTTTTTT	CSARHQAGPGELFF	-	TRBV20-1	TRBJ2-2	-
TGCGCCAGCAGCTTGGGTAGCGGGAGTCACAGCGAGCAGTACTTC	CASSLGSGSHSEQYF	-	TRBV5-1	TRBJ2-7	TRBD2
TGTGCCAGCAGTCCGGGGGGTCCCTCCTACGAGCAGTACTTC	CASSPGGPSYEQYF	-	TRBV2	TRBJ2-7	TRBD2
TGCAGTGCTAGATCGGGGGACACCGGGGAGCTGTTTTTT	CSARSGDTGELFF	-	TRBV20-1	TRBJ2-2	-
TGTGCCATCAGTGAGTCAGCAGGGGATAATTCACCCCTCCACTTT	CAISESAGDNSPLHF	-	TRBV10-3	TRBJ1-6	-
TGTGCCAGTACTTCGACAGTCTCTGGAAACACCATATATTTT	CASTSTVSGNTIYF	few	TRBV19	TRBJ1-3	-
TGTGCCGGCAAATTCCCAGGTGAACCCGAAGAGACCCAGTACTTC	CAGKFPGEPEETQYF	-	TRBV2	TRBJ2-5	-
TGTGCCAGCAGCATCCGACAGGGCACAGATACGCAGTATTTT	CASSIRQGTDTQYF	-	TRBV25-1	TRBJ2-3	-
TGCGCCAGCAGCTTGGGCCAGGGGTGGGCTGAAGCTTTCTTT	CASSLGQGWAEAFF	-	TRBV5-1	TRBJ1-1	-
TGTGCCACCAGCAGAGATCGCAGGGGGCTTCAGCCCCAGCATTTT	CATSRDRRGLQPQHF	-	TRBV15	TRBJ1-5	TRBD1
TGCAGTGCCTGGACTAGCGGGGGGGCCTACGAGCAGTACTTC	CSAWTSGGAYEQYF	few	TRBV20-1	TRBJ2-7	TRBD2
TGCAGTGCCGAGAGTACGGGGCAGTACTTC	CSAESTGQYF	few	TRBV20-1	TRBJ2-7	-
TGTGCCAGCAGAGGGTTGCGCGGGGGGCAAGAGACCCAGTACTTC	CASRGLRGGQETQYF	few	TRBV12-3/TRBV12-4	TRBJ2-5	TRBD2
TGTGCCAGCACGCCCGTTCGGGGGGCGGATCAGCCCCAGCATTTT	CASTPVRGADQPQHF	-	TRBV7-9	TRBJ1-5	-
TGTGCCAGCACCTTTGCCCCCGCCACTGAAGCTTTCTTT	CASTFAPATEAFF	few	TRBV10-3	TRBJ1-1	-
TGTGCCAGCAGCCTAAATATCCGGGGAGAGACCCAGTACTTC	CASSLNIRGETQYF	-	TRBV7-6	TRBJ2-5	-
TGTGCCAGCAGTCCCAAGCGTAGGACTAGCGTTGATACGCAGTATTTT	CASSPKRRTSVDTQYF	-	TRBV11-1	TRBJ2-3	TRBD2
TGTGCCACCTCCGATACTAACTATGGCTACACCTTC	CATSDTNYGYTF	many	TRBV24-1	TRBJ1-2	-
TGTGCCAGCAGTGAAGAGGGGGGCTCTGGGGCCAACGTCCTGACTTTC	CASSEEGGSGANVLTF	-	TRBV2	TRBJ2-6	-
TGCAGCGTTCAGACAGGGAAGAACTACGAGCAGTACTTC	CSVQTGKNYEQYF	-	TRBV29-1	TRBJ2-7	TRBD1
TGTGCCAGCAGCTCCCGGGGGCCTGGGGCCAACGTCCTGACTTTC	CASSSRGPGANVLTF	many	TRBV7-6	TRBJ2-6	-
TGTGCCAGCAGTTTAAGAGGACAGGGCGACTACGAGCAGTACTTC	CASSLRGQGDYEQYF	-	TRBV28	TRBJ2-7	TRBD1
TGTGCCAACAGCTTAGGGCCACAAGAGACCCAGTACTTC	CANSLGPQETQYF	-	TRBV7-2	TRBJ2-5	-
TGTGCCAGCGGAAGGACGGGCAAGGCCTATGGCTACACCTTC	CASGRTGKAYGYTF	-	TRBV27	TRBJ1-2	-
TGTGCCAGCAGCATCCCGGGACCGAACTATGGCTACACCTTC	CASSIPGPNYGYTF	-	TRBV9	TRBJ1-2	-
TGTGCCAGCGCGGATGAAAAACTGTTTTTT	CASADEKLFF	-	TRBV2	TRBJ1-4	-
TGTGCCAGTAGGGAATGGGGGCAGGGAGTAGGACACACTGAAGCTTTCTTT	CASREWGQGVGHTEAFF	few	TRBV19	TRBJ1-1	-
TGTGCCAGCAGCCGCCGGGACGTGAACACTGAAGCTTTCTTT	CASSRRDVNTEAFF	-	TRBV3-1	TRBJ1-1	-